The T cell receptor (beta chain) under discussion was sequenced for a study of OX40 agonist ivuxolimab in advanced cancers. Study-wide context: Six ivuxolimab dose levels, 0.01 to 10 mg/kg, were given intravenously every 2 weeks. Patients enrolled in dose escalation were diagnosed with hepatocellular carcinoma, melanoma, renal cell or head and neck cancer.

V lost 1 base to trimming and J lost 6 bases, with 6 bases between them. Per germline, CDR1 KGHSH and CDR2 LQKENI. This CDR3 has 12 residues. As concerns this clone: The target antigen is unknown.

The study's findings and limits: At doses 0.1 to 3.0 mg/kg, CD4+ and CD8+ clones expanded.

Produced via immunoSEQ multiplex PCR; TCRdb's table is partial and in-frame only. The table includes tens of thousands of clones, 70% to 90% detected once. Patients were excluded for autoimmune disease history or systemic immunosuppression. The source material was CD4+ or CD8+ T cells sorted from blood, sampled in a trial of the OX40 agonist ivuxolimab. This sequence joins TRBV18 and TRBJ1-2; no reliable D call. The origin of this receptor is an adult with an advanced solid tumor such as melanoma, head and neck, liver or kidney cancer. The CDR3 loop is CASSPQEDGYTF. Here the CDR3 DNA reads TGTGCCAGCTCACCACAGGAGGATGGCTACACCTTC. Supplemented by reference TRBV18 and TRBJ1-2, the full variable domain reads NAGVMQNPRHLVRRRGQEARLRCSPMKGHSHVYWYRQLPEEGLKFMVYLQKENIIDESGMPKERFSAEFPKEGPSILRIQQVVRGDSAAYFCASSPQEDGYTFGSGTRLTVV.